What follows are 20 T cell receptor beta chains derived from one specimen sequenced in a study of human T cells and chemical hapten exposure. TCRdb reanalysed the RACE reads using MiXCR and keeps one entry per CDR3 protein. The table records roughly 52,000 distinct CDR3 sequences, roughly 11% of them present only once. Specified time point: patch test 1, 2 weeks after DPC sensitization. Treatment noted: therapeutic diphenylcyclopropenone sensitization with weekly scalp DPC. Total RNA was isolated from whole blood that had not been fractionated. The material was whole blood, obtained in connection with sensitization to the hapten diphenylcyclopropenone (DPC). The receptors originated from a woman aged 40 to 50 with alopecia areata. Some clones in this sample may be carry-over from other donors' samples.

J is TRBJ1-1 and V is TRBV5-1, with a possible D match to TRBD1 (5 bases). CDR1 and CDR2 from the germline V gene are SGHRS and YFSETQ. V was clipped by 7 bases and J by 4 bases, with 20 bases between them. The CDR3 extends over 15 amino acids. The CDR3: CASRPGILRGTEAFF. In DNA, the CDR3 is TGCGCCAGCCGCCCCGGGATCTTAAGGGGCACTGAAGCTTTCTTT.

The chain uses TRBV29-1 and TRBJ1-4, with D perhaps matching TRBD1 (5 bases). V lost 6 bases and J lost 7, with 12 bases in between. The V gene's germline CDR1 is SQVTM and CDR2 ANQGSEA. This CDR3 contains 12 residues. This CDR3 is CSVGPGREKLFF. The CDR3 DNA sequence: TGCAGCGTCGGTCCAGGGCGTGAAAAACTGTTTTTT.

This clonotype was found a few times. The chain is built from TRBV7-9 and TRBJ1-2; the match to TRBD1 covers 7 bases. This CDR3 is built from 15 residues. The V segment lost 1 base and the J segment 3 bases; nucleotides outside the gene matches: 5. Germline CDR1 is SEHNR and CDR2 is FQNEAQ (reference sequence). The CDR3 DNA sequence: TGTGCCAGCAGCTTAGGAAGGGGGCTAGACTATGGCTACACCTTC. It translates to CASSLGRGLDYGYTF.

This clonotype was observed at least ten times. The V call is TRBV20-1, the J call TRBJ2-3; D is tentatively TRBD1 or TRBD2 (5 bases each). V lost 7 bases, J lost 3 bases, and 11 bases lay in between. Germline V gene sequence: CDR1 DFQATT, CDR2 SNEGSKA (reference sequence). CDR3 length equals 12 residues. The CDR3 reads CSGGGGTDTQYF. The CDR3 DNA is TGCAGTGGGGGCGGCGGGACAGATACGCAGTATTTT.

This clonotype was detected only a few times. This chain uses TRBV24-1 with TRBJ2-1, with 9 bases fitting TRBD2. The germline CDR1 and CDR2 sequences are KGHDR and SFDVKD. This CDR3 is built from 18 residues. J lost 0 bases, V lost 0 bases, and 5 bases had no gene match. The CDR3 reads CATSDLPHSGSSYNEQFF. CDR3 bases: TGTGCCACCAGTGATTTGCCCCATAGCGGGAGCTCCTACAATGAGCAGTTCTTC.

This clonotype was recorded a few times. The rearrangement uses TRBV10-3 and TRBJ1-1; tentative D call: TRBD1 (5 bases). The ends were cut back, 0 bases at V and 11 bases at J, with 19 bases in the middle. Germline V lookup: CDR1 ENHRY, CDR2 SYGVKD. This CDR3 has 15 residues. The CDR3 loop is CAISESGLAGWNAFF. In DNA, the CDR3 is TGTGCCATCAGTGAGTCGGGTTTGGCAGGGTGGAACGCTTTCTTT.

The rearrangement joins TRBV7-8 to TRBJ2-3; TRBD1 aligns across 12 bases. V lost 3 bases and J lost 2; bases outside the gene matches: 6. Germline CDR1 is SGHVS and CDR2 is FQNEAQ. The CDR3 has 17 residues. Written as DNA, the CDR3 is TGTGCCAGCAGCTTGGCCGGGACAGGGGGCTTCACAGATACGCAGTATTTT. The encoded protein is CASSLAGTGGFTDTQYF.

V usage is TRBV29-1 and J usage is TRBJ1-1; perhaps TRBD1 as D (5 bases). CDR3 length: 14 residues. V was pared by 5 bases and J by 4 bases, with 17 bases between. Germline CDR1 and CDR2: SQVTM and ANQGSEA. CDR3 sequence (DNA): TGCAGCGTTCCCAGGGCTACCAGGCCCACTGAAGCTTTCTTT. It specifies CSVPRATRPTEAFF.

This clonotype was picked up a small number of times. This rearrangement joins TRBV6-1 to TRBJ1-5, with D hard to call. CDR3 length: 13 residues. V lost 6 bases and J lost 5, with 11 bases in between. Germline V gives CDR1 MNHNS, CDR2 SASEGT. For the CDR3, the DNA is TGTGCCAGCAGGGCCCTCGTACATCAGCCCCAGCATTTT. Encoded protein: CASRALVHQPQHF.

CDR3 nucleotides: TGTGCCAGCAGCATGAGACAGGGTGGGCAGCCCCAGCATTTT. Amino acid sequence: CASSMRQGGQPQHF. The rearrangement joins TRBV5-5 to TRBJ1-5, with TRBD1 matching 7 bases. The V and J ends lost 4 bases and 7 bases, in that order; junction bases with no gene match: 8. The CDR3 consists of 14 residues. Germline-derived CDR1 and CDR2 are SGHKS and YYEKEE (reference sequence). The full variable domain, rest sourced from reference TRBV5-5 and TRBJ1-5, is DAGVTQSPTHLIKTRGQQVTLRCSPISGHKSVSWYQQVLGQGPQFIFQYYEKEERGRGNFPDRFSARQFPNYSSELNVNALLLGDSALYLCASSMRQGGQPQHFGDGTRLSIL.

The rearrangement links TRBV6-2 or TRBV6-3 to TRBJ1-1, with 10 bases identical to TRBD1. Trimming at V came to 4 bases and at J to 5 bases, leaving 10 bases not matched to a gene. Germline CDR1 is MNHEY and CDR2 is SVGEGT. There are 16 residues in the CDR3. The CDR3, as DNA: TGTGCCAGCAGTTCTGACAGGGGGCGCGGGGAAACTGAAGCTTTCTTT. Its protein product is CASSSDRGRGETEAFF.

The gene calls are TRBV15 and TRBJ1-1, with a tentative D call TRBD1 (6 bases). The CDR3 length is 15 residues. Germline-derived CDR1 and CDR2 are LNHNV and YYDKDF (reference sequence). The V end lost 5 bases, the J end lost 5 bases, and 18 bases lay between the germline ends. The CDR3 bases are TGTGCCACCAGCCCTCTTCGTGGGGGGCGGACTGAAGCTTTCTTT. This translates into CATSPLRGGRTEAFF. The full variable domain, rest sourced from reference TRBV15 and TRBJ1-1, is DAMVIQNPRYQVTQFGKPVTLSCSQTLNHNVMYWYQQKSSQAPKLLFHYYDKDFNNEADTPDNFQSRRPNTSFCFLDIRSPGLGDTAMYLCATSPLRGGRTEAFFGQGTRLTVV.

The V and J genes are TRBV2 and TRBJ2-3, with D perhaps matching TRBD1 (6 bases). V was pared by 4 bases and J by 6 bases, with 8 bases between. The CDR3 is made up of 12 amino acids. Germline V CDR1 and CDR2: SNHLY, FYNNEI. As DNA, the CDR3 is TGTGCCAGCAGTGGGGACATTGATACGCAGTATTTT. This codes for CASSGDIDTQYF. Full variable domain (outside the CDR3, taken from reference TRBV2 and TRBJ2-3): EPEVTQTPSHQVTQMGQEVILRCVPISNHLYFYWYRQILGQKVEFLVSFYNNEISEKSEIFDDQFSVERPDGSNFTLKIRSTKLEDSAMYFCASSGDIDTQYFGPGTRLTVL.

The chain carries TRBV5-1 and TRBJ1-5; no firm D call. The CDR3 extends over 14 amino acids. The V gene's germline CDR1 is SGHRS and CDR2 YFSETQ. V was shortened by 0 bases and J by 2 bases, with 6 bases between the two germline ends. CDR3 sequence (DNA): TGCGCCAGCAGCTTGGAATCAGGCAATCAGCCCCAGCATTTT. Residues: CASSLESGNQPQHF.

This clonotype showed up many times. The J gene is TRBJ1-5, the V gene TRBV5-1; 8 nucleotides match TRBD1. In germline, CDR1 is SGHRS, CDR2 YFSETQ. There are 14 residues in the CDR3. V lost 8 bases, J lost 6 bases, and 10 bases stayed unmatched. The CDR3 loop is CASAEGQGGQPQHF. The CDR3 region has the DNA TGCGCCAGTGCCGAAGGACAGGGTGGTCAGCCCCAGCATTTT.

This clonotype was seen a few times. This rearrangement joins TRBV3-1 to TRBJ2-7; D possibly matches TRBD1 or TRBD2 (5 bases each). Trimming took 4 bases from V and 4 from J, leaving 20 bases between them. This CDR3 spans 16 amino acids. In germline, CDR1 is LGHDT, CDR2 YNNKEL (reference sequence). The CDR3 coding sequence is TGTGCCAGCAGCCCGACGGGTTTGAGGGGCGCGTACGAGCAGTACTTC. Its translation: CASSPTGLRGAYEQYF.

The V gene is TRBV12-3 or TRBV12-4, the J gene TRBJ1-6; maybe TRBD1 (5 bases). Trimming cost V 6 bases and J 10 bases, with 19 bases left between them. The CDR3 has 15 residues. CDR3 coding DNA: TGTGCCAGCAGGCGGAAGGGGTGGTTCGACTCACCCCTCCACTTT. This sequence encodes CASRRKGWFDSPLHF.

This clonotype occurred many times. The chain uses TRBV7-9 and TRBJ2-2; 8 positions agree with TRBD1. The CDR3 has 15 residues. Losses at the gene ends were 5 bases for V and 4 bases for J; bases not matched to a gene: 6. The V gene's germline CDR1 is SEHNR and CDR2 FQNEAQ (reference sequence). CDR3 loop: CASSPPTGGTGELFF. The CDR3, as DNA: TGTGCCAGCAGCCCCCCCACAGGGGGCACCGGGGAGCTGTTTTTT.

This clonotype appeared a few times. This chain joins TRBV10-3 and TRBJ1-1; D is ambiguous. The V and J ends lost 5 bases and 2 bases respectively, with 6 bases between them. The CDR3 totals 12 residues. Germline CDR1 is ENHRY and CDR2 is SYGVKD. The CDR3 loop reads CAISKSNTEAFF. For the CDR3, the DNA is TGTGCCATCAGTAAATCAAACACTGAAGCTTTCTTT.

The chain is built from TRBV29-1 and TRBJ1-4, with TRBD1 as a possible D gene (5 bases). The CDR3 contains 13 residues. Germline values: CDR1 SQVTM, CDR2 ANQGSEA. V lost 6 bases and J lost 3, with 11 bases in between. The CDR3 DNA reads TGCAGCGTCCGGGACCGCCCTAATGAAAAACTGTTTTTT. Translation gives CSVRDRPNEKLFF. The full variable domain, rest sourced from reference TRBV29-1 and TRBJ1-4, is SAVISQKPSRDICQRGTSLTIQCQVDSQVTMMFWYRQQPGQSLTLIATANQGSEATYESGFVIDKFPISRPNLTFSTLTVSNMSPEDSSIYLCSVRDRPNEKLFFGSGTQLSVL.